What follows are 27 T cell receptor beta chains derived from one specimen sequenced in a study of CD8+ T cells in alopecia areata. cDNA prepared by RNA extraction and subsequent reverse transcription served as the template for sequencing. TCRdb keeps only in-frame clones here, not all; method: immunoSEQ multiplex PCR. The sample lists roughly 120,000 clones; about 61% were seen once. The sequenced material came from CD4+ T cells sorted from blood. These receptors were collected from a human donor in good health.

The CDR3 protein is CASSKSLLYEQYF. The CDR3 region has the DNA TGTGCCAGTAGTAAGAGTCTCCTCTACGAGCAGTACTTC. The chain combines TRBV7-3 with TRBJ2-7; D gene uncertain. This CDR3 contains 13 residues. Germline lookup yields CDR1 SGHTA and CDR2 FQGTGA. V lost 9 bases and J lost 3, with 15 bases in between. Full variable domain (rest looked up from reference TRBV7-3 and TRBJ2-7): GAGVSQTPSNKVTEKGKYVELRCDPISGHTALYWYRQSLGQGPEFLIYFQGTGAADDSGLPNDRFFAVRPEGSVSTLKIQRTERGDSAVYLCASSKSLLYEQYFGPGTRLTVT.

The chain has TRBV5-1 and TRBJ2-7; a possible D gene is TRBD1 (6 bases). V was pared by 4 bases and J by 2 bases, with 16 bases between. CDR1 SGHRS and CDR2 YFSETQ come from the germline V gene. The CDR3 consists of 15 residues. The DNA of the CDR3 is TGCGCCAGCAGCCCGACCCCGACAGGAGCCTACGAGCAGTACTTC. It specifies CASSPTPTGAYEQYF.

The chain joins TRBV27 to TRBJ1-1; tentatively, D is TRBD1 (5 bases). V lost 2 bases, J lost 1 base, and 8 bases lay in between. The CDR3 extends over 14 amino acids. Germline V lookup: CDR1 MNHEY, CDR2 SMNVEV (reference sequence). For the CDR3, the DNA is TGTGCCAGCAGTTTAGTCAGGGCGAACACTGAAGCTTTCTTT. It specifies CASSLVRANTEAFF.

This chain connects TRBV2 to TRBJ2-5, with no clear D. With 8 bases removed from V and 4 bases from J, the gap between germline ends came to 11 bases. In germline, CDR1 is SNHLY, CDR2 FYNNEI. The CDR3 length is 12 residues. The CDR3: CASSNPPETQYF. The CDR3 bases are TGTGCCAGCTCCAACCCCCCAGAGACCCAGTACTTC.

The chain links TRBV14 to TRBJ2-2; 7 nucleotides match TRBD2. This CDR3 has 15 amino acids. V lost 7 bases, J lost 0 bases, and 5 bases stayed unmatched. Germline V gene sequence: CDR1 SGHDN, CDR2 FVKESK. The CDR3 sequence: CASTRAGTNTGELFF. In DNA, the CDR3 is TGTGCCAGCACCAGAGCGGGGACGAACACCGGGGAGCTGTTTTTT.

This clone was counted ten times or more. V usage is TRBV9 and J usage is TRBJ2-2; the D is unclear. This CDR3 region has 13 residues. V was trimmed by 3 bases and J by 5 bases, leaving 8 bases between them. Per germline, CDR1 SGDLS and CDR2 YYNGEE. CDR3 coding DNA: TGTGCCAGCAGCGGCGTCTTTACCGGGGAGCTGTTTTTT. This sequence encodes CASSGVFTGELFF.

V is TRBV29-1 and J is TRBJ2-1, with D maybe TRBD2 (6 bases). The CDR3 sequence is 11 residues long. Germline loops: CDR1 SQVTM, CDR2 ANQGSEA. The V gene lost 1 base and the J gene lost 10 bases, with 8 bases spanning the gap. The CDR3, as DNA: TGCAGCGTTGAAGGGAGGGTGGAGCAGTTCTTC. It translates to CSVEGRVEQFF.

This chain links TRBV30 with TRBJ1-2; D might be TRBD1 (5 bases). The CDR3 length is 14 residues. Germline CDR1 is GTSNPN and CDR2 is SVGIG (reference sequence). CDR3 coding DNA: TGTGTGACGGAGGAGAGGGGCCCCAATTATGGCTACACCTTC. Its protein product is CVTEERGPNYGYTF.

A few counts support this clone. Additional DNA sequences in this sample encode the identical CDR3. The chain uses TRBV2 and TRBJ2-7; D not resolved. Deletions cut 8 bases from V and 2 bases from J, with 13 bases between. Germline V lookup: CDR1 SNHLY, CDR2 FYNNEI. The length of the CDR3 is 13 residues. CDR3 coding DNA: TGTGCCAGCTCTCAAGAGGCAGCCTACGAGCAGTACTTC. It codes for CASSQEAAYEQYF.

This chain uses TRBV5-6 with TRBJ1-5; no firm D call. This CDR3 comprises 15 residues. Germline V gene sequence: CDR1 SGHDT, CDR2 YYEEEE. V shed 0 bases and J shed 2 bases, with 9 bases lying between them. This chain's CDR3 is CASSLGSLGNQPQHF. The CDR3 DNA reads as TGTGCCAGCAGCTTGGGTAGCCTGGGCAATCAGCCCCAGCATTTT. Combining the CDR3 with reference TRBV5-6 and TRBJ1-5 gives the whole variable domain DAGVTQSPTHLIKTRGQQVTLRCSPKSGHDTVSWYQQALGQGPQFIFQYYEEEERQRGNFPDRFSGHQFPNYSSELNVNALLLGDSALYLCASSLGSLGNQPQHFGDGTRLSIL.

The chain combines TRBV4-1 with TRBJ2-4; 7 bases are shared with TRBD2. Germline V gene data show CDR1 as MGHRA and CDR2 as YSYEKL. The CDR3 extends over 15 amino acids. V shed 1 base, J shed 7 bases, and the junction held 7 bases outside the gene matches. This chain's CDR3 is CASSQGEGMSNIQYF. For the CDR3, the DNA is TGCGCCAGCAGCCAAGGGGAGGGGATGTCTAACATTCAGTACTTC.

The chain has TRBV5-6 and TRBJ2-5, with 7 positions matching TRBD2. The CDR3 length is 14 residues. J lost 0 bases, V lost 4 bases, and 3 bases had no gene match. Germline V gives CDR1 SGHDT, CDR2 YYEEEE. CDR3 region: CASSNGGNQETQYF. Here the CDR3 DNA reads TGTGCCAGCAGCAACGGGGGGAACCAAGAGACCCAGTACTTC.

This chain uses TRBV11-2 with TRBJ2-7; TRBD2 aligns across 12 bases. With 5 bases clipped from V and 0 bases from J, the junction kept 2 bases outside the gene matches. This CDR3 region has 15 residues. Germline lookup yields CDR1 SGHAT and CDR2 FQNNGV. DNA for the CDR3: TGTGCCAGCAGCCCGACTAGCGGGGGCTCCTACGAGCAGTACTTC. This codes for CASSPTSGGSYEQYF.

This CDR3 is CSAEGRPQHF. CDR3 DNA: TGCAGTGCCGAAGGGCGGCCCCAGCATTTT. The V gene is TRBV20-1, the J gene TRBJ1-5; no reliable D call. CDR3 size: 10 residues. V lost 6 bases to trimming and J lost 9 bases, with 9 bases between them. Germline V gives CDR1 DFQATT, CDR2 SNEGSKA (reference sequence).

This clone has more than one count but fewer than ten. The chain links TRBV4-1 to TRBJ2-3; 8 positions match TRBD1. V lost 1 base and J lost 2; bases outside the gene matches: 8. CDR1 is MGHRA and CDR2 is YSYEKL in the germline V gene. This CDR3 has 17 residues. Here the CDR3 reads CASSQVTDRANTDTQYF. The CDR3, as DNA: TGCGCCAGCAGCCAAGTAACGGACAGGGCGAACACAGATACGCAGTATTTT.

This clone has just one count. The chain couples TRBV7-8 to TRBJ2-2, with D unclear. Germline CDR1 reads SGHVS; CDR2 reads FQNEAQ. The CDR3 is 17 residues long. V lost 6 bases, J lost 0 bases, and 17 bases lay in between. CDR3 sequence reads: CASSRYLGETNTGELFF. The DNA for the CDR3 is TGTGCCAGCAGTCGATACCTAGGTGAAACGAACACCGGGGAGCTGTTTTTT.

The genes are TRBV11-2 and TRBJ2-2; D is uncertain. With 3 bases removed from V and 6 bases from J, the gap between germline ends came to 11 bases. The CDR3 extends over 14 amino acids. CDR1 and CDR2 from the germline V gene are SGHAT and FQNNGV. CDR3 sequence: CASSFRQAAGELFF. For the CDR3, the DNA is TGTGCCAGCAGCTTTCGGCAGGCGGCCGGGGAGCTGTTTTTT.

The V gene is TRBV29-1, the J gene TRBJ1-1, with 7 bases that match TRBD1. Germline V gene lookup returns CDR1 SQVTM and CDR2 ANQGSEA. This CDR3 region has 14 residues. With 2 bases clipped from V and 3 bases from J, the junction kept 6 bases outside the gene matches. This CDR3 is CSVELRQGDTEAFF. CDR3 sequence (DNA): TGCAGCGTTGAACTGCGACAGGGCGACACTGAAGCTTTCTTT.

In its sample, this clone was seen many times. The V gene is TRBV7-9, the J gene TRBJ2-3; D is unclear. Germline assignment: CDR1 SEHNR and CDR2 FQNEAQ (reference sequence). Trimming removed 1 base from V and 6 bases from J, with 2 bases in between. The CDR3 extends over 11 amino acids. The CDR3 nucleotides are TGTGCCAGCAGCTTAGAGGATACGCAGTATTTT. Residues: CASSLEDTQYF.

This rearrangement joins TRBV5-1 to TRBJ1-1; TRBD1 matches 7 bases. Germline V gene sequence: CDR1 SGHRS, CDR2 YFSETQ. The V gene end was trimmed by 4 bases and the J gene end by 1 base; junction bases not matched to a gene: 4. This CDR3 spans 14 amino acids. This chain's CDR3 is CASSTGQANTEAFF. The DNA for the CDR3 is TGCGCCAGCAGCACCGGACAGGCGAACACTGAAGCTTTCTTT.

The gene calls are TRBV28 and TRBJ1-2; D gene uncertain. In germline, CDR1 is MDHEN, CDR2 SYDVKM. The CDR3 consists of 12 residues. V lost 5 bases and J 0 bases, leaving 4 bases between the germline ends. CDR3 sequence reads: CASSRPNYGYTF. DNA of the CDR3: TGTGCCAGCAGTCGCCCTAACTATGGCTACACCTTC.

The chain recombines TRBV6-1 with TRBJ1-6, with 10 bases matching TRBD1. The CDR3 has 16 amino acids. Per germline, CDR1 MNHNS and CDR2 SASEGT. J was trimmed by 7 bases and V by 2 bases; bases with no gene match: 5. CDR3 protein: CASSEYGTGVNSPLHF. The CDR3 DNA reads TGTGCCAGCAGTGAATATGGGACAGGGGTCAATTCACCCCTCCACTTT.

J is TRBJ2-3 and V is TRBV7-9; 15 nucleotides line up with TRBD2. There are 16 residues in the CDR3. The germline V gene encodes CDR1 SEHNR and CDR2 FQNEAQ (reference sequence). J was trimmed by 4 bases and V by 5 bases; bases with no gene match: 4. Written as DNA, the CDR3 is TGTGCCAGCAGCCCGGGACTAGCGGGGGGTGCAGATACGCAGTATTTT. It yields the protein CASSPGLAGGADTQYF. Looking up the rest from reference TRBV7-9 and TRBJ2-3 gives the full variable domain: DTGVSQNPRHKITKRGQNVTFRCDPISEHNRLYWYRQTLGQGPEFLTYFQNEAQLEKSRLLSDRFSAERPKGSFSTLEIQRTEQGDSAMYLCASSPGLAGGADTQYFGPGTRLTVL.

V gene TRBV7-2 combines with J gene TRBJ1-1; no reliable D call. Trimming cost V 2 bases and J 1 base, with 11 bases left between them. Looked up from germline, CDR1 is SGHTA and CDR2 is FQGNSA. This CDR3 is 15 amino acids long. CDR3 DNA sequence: TGTGCCAGCAGCTTAAGGCTGGGTGGGAACACTGAAGCTTTCTTT. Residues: CASSLRLGGNTEAFF.

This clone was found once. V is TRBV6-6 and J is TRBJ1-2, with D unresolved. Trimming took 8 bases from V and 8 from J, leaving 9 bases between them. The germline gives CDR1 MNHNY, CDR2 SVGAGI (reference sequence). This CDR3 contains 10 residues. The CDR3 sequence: CASGEVGYTF. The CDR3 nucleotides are TGTGCCAGCGGGGAGGTCGGCTACACCTTC.

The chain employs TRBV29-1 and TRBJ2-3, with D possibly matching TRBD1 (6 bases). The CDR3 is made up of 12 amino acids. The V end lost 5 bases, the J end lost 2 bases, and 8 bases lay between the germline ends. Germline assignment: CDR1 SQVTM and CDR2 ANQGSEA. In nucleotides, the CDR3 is TGCAGCGTTTACAGGGACACAGATACGCAGTATTTT. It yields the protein CSVYRDTDTQYF.

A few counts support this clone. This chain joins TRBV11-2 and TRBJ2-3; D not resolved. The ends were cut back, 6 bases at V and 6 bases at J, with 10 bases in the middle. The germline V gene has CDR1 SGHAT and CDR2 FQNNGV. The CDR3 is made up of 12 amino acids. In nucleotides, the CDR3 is TGTGCCAGCAGTACGCGGACCGATACGCAGTATTTT. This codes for CASSTRTDTQYF. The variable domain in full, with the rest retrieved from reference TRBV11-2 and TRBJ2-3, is EAGVAQSPRYKIIEKRQSVAFWCNPISGHATLYWYQQILGQGPKLLIQFQNNGVVDDSQLPKDRFSAERLKGVDSTLKIQPAKLEDSAVYLCASSTRTDTQYFGPGTRLTVL.